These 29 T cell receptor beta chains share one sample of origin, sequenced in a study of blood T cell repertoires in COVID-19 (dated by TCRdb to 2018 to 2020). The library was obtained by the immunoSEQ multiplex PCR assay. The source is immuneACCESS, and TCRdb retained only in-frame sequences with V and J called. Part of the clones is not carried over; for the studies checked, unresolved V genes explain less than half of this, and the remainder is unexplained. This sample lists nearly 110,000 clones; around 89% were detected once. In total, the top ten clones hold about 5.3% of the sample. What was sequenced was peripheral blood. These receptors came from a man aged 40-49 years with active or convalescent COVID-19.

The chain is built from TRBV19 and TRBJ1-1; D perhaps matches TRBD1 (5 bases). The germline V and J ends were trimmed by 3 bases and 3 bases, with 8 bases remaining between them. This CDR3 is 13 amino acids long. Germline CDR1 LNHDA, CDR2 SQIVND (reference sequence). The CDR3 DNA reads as TGTGCCAGTAGTATTAACAGGCACACTGAAGCTTTCTTT. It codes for CASSINRHTEAFF.

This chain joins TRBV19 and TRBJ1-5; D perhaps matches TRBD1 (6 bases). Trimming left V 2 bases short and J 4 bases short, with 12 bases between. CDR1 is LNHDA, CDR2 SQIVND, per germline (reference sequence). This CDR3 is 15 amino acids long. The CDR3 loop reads CASSILGQGNQPQHF. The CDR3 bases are TGTGCCAGTAGTATATTAGGGCAGGGGAATCAGCCCCAGCATTTT.

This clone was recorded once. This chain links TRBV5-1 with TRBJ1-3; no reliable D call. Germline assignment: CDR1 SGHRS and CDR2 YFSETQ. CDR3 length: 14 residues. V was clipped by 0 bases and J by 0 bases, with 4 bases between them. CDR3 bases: TGCGCCAGCAGCTTGGTTAGCTCTGGAAACACCATATATTTT. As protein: CASSLVSSGNTIYF. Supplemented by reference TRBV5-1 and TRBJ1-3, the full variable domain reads KAGVTQTPRYLIKTRGQQVTLSCSPISGHRSVSWYQQTPGQGLQFLFEYFSETQRNKGNFPGRFSGRQFSNSRSEMNVSTLELGDSALYLCASSLVSSGNTIYFGEGSWLTVV.

CDR3 coding DNA: TGTGCCAGCAGCCCCCCCAACGGACAGACTAATGAAGCTTTCTTT. Translated: CASSPPNGQTNEAFF. The chain uses TRBV7-9 and TRBJ1-1; D possibly corresponds to TRBD1 (6 bases). Germline assignment: CDR1 SEHNR and CDR2 FQNEAQ (reference sequence). The germline V and J ends were trimmed by 5 bases and 7 bases, with 20 bases remaining between them. The CDR3 has 15 residues.

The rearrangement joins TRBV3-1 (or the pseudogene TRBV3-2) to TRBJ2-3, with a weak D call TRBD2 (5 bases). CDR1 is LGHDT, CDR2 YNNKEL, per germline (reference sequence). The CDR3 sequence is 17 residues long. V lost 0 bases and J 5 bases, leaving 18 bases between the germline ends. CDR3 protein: CASSQEGRRQIEDTQYF. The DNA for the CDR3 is TGTGCCAGCAGCCAAGAGGGAAGGAGGCAGATCGAAGATACGCAGTATTTT.

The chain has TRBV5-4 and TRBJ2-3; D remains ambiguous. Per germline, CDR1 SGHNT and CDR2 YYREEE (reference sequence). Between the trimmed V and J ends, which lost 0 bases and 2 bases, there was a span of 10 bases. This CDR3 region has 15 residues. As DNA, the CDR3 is TGTGCCAGCAGCTTGGCCCCCATCCACACAGATACGCAGTATTTT. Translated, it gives CASSLAPIHTDTQYF.

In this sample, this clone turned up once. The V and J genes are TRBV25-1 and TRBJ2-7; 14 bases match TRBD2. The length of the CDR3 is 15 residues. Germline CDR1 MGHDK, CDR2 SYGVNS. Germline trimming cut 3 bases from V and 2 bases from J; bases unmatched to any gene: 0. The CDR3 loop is CASSEGLAGAYEQYF. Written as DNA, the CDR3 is TGTGCCAGCAGTGAGGGACTAGCGGGGGCCTACGAGCAGTACTTC.

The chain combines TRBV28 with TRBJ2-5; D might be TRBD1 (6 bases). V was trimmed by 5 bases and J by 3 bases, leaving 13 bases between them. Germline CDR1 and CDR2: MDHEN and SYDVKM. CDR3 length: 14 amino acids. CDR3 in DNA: TGTGCCAGCAGTCCGCCGAGGACAGAAGAGACCCAGTACTTC. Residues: CASSPPRTEETQYF.

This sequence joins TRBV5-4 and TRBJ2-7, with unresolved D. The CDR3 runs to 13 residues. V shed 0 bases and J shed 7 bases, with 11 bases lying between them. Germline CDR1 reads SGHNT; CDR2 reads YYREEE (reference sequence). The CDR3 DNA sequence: TGTGCCAGCAGCTTGGTTTCCGGAGAAGAGCAGTACTTC. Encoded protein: CASSLVSGEEQYF.

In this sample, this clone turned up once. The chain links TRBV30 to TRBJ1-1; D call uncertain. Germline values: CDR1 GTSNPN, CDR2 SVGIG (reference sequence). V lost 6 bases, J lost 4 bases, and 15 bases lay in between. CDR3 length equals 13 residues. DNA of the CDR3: TGTGCCTGCCAGCCTAGCTCGGGCACTGAAGCTTTCTTT. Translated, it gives CACQPSSGTEAFF.

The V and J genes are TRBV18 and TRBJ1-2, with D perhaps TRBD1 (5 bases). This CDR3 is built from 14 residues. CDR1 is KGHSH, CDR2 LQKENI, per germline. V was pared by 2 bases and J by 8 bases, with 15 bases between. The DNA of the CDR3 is TGTGCCAGCTCACCAAGCCAGGGAAGTGAGGGCTACACCTTC. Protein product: CASSPSQGSEGYTF.

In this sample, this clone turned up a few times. The CDR3 reads CASSQGSGGEVTQYF. The CDR3 DNA sequence: TGTGCCAGCAGCCAAGGGAGTGGGGGGGAGGTGACCCAGTACTTC. The chain couples TRBV4-2 to TRBJ2-5, with 7 bases aligning to TRBD2. This CDR3 is 15 amino acids long. The germline V gene encodes CDR1 LGHNA and CDR2 YNFKEQ. V shed 1 base and J 7 bases; nucleotides not matched to a gene: 9.

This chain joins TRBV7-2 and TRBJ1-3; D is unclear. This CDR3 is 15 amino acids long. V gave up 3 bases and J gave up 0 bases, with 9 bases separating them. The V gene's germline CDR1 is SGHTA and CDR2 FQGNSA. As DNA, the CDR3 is TGTGCCAGCAGCTTCTCAACAGCCTCTGGAAACACCATATATTTT. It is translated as CASSFSTASGNTIYF.

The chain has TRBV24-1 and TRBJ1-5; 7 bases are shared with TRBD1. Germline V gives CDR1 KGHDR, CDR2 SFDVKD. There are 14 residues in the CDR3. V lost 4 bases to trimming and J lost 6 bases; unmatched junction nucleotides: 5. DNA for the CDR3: TGTGCCACCAGTGAGACAGGGATAGGTCAGCCCCAGCATTTT. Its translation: CATSETGIGQPQHF.

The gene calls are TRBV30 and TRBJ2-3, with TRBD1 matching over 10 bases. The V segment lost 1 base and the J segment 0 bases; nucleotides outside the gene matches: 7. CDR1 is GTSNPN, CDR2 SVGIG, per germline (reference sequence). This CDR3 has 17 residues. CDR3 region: CAWSGTGGVSSTDTQYF. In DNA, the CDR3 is TGTGCCTGGAGTGGGACAGGGGGTGTTTCTAGCACAGATACGCAGTATTTT.

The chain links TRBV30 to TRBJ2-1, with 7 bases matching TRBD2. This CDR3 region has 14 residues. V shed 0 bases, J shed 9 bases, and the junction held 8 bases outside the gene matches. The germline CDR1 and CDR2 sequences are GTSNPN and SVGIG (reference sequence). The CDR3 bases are TGTGCCTGGAGTGTACAAGCTATAGCGGGTGAGCAGTTCTTC. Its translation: CAWSVQAIAGEQFF. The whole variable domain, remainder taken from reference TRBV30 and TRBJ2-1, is SQTIHQWPATLVQPVGSPLSLECTVEGTSNPNLYWYRQAAGRGLQLLFYSVGIGQISSEVPQNLSASRPQDRQFILSSKKLLLSDSGFYLCAWSVQAIAGEQFFGPGTRLTVL.

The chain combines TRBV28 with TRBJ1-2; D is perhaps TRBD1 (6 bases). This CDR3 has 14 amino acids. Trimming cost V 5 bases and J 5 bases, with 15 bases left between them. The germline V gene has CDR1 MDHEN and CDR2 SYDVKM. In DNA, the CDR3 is TGTGCCAGCAGTCTCGACGGACAGAGATATGGCTACACCTTC. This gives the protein CASSLDGQRYGYTF.

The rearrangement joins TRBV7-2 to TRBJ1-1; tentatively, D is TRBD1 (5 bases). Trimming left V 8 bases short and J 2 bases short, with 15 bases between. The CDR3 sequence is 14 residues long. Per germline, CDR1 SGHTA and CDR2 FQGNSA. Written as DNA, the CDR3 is TGTGCCAGCCTGCGGGGTAGGGGTAACACTGAAGCTTTCTTT. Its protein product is CASLRGRGNTEAFF.

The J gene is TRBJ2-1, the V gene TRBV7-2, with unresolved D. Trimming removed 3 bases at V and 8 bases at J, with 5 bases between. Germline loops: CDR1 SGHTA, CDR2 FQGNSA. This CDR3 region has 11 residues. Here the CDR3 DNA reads TGTGCCAGCAGCTTGTCCGATGAGCAGTTCTTC. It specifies CASSLSDEQFF.

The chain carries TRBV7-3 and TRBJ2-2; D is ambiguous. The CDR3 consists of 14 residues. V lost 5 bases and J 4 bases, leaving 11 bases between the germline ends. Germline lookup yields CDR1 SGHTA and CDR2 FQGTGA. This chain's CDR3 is CASSARMSTGELFF. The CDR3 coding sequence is TGTGCCAGCAGCGCTAGGATGTCCACCGGGGAGCTGTTTTTT.

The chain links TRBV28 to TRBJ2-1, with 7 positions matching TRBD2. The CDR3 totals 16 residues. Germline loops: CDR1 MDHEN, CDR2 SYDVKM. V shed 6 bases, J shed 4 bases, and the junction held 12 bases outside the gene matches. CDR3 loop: CASRPASGGEYNEQFF. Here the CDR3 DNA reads TGTGCCAGCAGGCCAGCTAGCGGAGGGGAGTACAATGAGCAGTTCTTC.

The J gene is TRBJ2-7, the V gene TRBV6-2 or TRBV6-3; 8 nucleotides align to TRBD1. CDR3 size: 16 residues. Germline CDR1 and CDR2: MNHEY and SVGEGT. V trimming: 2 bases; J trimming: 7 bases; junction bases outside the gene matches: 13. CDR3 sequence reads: CASSYGQGRSLWEQYF. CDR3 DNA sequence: TGTGCCAGCAGTTACGGACAGGGCCGTTCCTTGTGGGAGCAGTACTTC.

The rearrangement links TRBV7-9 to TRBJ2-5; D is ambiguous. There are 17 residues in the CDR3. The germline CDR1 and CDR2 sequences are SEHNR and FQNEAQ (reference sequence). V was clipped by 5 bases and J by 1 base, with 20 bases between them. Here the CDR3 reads CASSPRPSSWSQETQYF. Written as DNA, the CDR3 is TGTGCCAGCAGCCCGCGACCTTCTAGTTGGTCCCAAGAGACCCAGTACTTC.

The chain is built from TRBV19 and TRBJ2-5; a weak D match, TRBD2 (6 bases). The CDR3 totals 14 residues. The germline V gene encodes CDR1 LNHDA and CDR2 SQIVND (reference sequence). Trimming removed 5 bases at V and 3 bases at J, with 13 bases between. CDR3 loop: CASSGGTIKETQYF. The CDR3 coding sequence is TGTGCCAGTAGTGGGGGGACGATCAAAGAGACCCAGTACTTC.

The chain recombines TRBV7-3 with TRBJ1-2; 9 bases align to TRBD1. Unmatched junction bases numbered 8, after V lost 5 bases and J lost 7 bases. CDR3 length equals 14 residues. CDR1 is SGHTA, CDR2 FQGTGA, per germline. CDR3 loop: CASSPGQGFSGYTF. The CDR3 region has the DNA TGTGCCAGCAGCCCGGGACAGGGCTTCTCTGGCTACACCTTC.

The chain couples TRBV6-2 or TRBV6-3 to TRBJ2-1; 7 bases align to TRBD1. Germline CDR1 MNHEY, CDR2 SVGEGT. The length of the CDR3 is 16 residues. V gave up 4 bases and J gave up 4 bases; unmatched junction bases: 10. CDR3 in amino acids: CASSWGTDISYNEQFF. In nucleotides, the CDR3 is TGTGCCAGCAGTTGGGGGACAGATATATCTTACAATGAGCAGTTCTTC.

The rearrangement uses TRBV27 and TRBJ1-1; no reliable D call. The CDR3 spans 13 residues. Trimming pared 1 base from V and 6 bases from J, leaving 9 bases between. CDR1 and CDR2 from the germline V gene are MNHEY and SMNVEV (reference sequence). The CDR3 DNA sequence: TGTGCCAGCAGTTTATATATCGAGGCTGAAGCTTTCTTT. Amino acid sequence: CASSLYIEAEAFF.

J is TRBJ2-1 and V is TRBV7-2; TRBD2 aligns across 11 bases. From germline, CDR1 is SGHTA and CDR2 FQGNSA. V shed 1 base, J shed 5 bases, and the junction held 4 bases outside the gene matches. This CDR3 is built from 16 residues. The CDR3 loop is CASSLGGTSGNNEQFF. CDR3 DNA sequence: TGTGCCAGCAGCTTAGGAGGGACTAGCGGTAACAATGAGCAGTTCTTC. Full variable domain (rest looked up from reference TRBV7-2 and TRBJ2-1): GAGVSQSPSNKVTEKGKDVELRCDPISGHTALYWYRQSLGQGLEFLIYFQGNSAPDKSGLPSDRFSAERTGGSVSTLTIQRTQQEDSAVYLCASSLGGTSGNNEQFFGPGTRLTVL.

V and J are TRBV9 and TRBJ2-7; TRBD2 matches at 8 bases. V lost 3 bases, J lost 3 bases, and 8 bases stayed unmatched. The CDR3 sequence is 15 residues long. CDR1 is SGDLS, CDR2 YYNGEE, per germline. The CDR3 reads CASSGTSGGIYEQYF. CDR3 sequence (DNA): TGTGCCAGCAGCGGAACTAGCGGAGGAATCTACGAGCAGTACTTC.